The 11 T cell receptor beta chains in this list originate from one sample, sequenced in a study of identical twins. TCRdb independently ran MiXCR on the 5' RACE reads; one entry per CDR3 protein. The sample records nearly 650,000 distinct CDR3 sequences, 7.1% being singletons. The sample was also linked to a second study, of yellow fever vaccine responses in identical twins.

Sequenced input: PBMCs. The receptor set was obtained from a woman under 30 in good health.

This clonotype has at least ten counts. V is TRBV29-1 and J is TRBJ1-1, with D uncertain. Trimming stripped 3 bases from V and 4 bases from J, with 15 bases between. The CDR3 covers 14 residues. CDR1 is SQVTM and CDR2 is ANQGSEA in the germline V gene. Here the CDR3 reads CSVDTPAKSTEAFF. CDR3 DNA sequence: TGCAGCGTTGATACCCCAGCCAAGAGCACTGAAGCTTTCTTT.

The rearrangement links TRBV18 to TRBJ2-3, with 9 bases fitting TRBD1. Germline CDR1 KGHSH, CDR2 LQKENI. This CDR3 contains 17 residues. J was trimmed by 0 bases and V by 0 bases; bases with no gene match: 4. The CDR3 reads CASSPPGQGYSTDTQYF. CDR3 DNA: TGTGCCAGCTCACCACCGGGACAGGGATATAGCACAGATACGCAGTATTTT.

Only a few counts were recorded for this clonotype. The chain joins TRBV29-1 to TRBJ2-7, with 9 positions matching TRBD2. This CDR3 comprises 13 residues. The V gene end was trimmed by 0 bases and the J gene end by 7 bases; junction bases not matched to a gene: 4. Per germline, CDR1 SQVTM and CDR2 ANQGSEA. CDR3 DNA sequence: TGCAGCGTTGAAGAGGGACTAGCTGGGGAGCAGTACTTC. Protein: CSVEEGLAGEQYF.

This clonotype was recorded at least ten times. This rearrangement joins TRBV12-3 or TRBV12-4 to TRBJ1-2; 10 nucleotides agree with TRBD1. V was clipped by 6 bases and J by 3 bases; unmatched bases: 7. CDR3 length: 15 residues. CDR3 sequence: CASSLKTGGDYGYTF. Written as DNA, the CDR3 is TGTGCCAGCAGCCTAAAGACAGGGGGCGACTATGGCTACACCTTC.

About this clonotype itself: Without the conserved terminal phenylalanine or tryptophan, this CDR3 likely stems from a read error. J is TRBJ1-1 and V is TRBV7-9, with no clear D. The CDR3 length is 13 residues. Germline loops: CDR1 SEHNR, CDR2 FQNEAQ (reference sequence). Trimming pared 5 bases from V and 1 base from J, leaving 8 bases between. The CDR3, as DNA: TGTGCCAGCAGCCGGACGGAGAACACTGAAGCTTTCCTT. Protein sequence: CASSRTENTEAFL.

The chain joins TRBV14 to TRBJ2-7; 13 bases are shared with TRBD2. The CDR3 covers 15 residues. The germline V gene has CDR1 SGHDN and CDR2 FVKESK. Unmatched junction bases numbered 4, after V lost 3 bases and J lost 5 bases. Here the CDR3 reads CASSQRTSGSHEQYF. The DNA of the CDR3 is TGTGCCAGCAGCCAGAGGACTAGCGGGAGCCACGAGCAGTACTTC.

V is TRBV20-1 and J is TRBJ2-3; D ambiguous. V lost 0 bases and J 2 bases, leaving 9 bases between the germline ends. The CDR3 is 14 residues long. CDR1 is DFQATT and CDR2 is SNEGSKA in the germline V gene (reference sequence). Here the CDR3 reads CSARDRRDTDTQYF. CDR3 bases: TGCAGTGCTAGAGACAGACGAGACACAGATACGCAGTATTTT.

This clonotype was seen ten or more times. The rearrangement links TRBV7-2 to TRBJ1-2, with D unresolved. This CDR3 is built from 14 residues. Germline V gene sequence: CDR1 SGHTA, CDR2 FQGNSA. The V end lost 0 bases, the J end lost 1 base, and 6 bases lay between the germline ends. This chain's CDR3 is CASSLAVHNYGYTF. The DNA for the CDR3 is TGTGCCAGCAGCTTAGCCGTACATAACTATGGCTACACCTTC. The entire variable domain, with the rest obtained from reference TRBV7-2 and TRBJ1-2, is as follows: GAGVSQSPSNKVTEKGKDVELRCDPISGHTALYWYRQSLGQGLEFLIYFQGNSAPDKSGLPSDRFSAERTGGSVSTLTIQRTQQEDSAVYLCASSLAVHNYGYTFGSGTRLTVV.

In its sample, this clonotype was seen a few times. The genes are TRBV10-3 and TRBJ2-1; TRBD2 aligns across 8 bases. The V and J ends lost 9 bases and 3 bases, in that order; junction bases with no gene match: 13. Germline V gene data show CDR1 as ENHRY and CDR2 as SYGVKD. The CDR3 has 16 residues. CDR3 nucleotide sequence: TGTGCCATAGCCCCGGGGGGGGGACTCATCTACAATGAGCAGTTCTTC. Its translation: CAIAPGGGLIYNEQFF.

Many counts were recorded for this clonotype. V and J are TRBV7-9 and TRBJ2-2; no clear D gene. The CDR3 sequence is 12 residues long. Trimming left V 11 bases short and J 3 bases short, with 10 bases between. Germline values: CDR1 SEHNR, CDR2 FQNEAQ (reference sequence). Here the CDR3 DNA reads TGTGCCGGAGAGGCCCACACCGGGGAGCTGTTTTTT. This codes for CAGEAHTGELFF.

In its sample, this clonotype was seen a few times. CDR3 nucleotides: TGTGCCAGCAGCTATAGGACAGGAAGCCCCACTAATGAAAAACTGTTTTTT. Residues: CASSYRTGSPTNEKLFF. The rearrangement joins TRBV11-2 to TRBJ1-4; 7 bases are a match to TRBD1. The germline V gene has CDR1 SGHAT and CDR2 FQNNGV. Unmatched junction bases numbered 10, after V lost 4 bases and J lost 2 bases. The CDR3 contains 17 residues.